One and the same sample provided the 19 T cell receptor beta chains below, sequenced in a study of blood T cells in healthy people across ages. Next came a second PCR, run for about 7 to 12 cycles, which used a sample-barcoded 5' primer along with a J-beta primer mix. TCRdb passed the 5' RACE reads through MiXCR, listing each CDR3 protein once. The sample carries roughly 1 million distinct CDR3 sequences, about 23% recorded once. The data were also submitted as part of a second study, on T cells of mothers and their children.

Source material: blood. The origin of the receptors is a girl aged 2 to 9 in good health.

The chain joins TRBV29-1 to TRBJ2-1, with TRBD2 matching over 7 bases. This CDR3 is 13 amino acids long. The germline gives CDR1 SQVTM, CDR2 ANQGSEA. V dropped 6 bases and J dropped 6; count of bases not matched to a gene: 8. The CDR3 nucleotides read TGCAGCGTGTCACCGACTAGCAGCAATGAGCAGTTCTTC. Translating it yields CSVSPTSSNEQFF.

As for this clonotype: A read error may account for a junction end that differs from germline. V gene TRBV3-1 combines with J gene TRBJ2-5; tentatively, D is TRBD2 (5 bases). The CDR3 is 13 amino acids. Germline V gene lookup returns CDR1 LGHDT and CDR2 YNNKEL (reference sequence). The CDR3 region has the DNA TGTGCCAGCAGCCAACCCGGTGAGGCTAGGGAGTTCTTC. It codes for CASSQPGEAREFF.

This clonotype was seen a few times. The chain recombines TRBV7-2 with TRBJ1-4; D is unresolved. V dropped 4 bases and J dropped 4 bases, with 16 bases sitting between them. The CDR3 length is 16 residues. Germline lookup yields CDR1 SGHTA and CDR2 FQGNSA. The chain's CDR3 is CASSSPFGSINEKLFF. In DNA form, the CDR3 reads TGTGCCAGCAGCTCACCTTTCGGGTCTATTAATGAAAAACTGTTTTTT. Filled out from reference TRBV7-2 and TRBJ1-4, the complete variable domain reads GAGVSQSPSNKVTEKGKDVELRCDPISGHTALYWYRQSLGQGLEFLIYFQGNSAPDKSGLPSDRFSAERTGGSVSTLTIQRTQQEDSAVYLCASSSPFGSINEKLFFGSGTQLSVL.

This chain connects TRBV7-9 to TRBJ2-6; D is unresolved. Germline V lookup: CDR1 SEHNR, CDR2 FQNEAQ (reference sequence). Trimming took off 3 bases at V and 1 base at J, with 7 bases between the two ends. The CDR3 has 15 residues. CDR3 sequence reads: CASSFTRSGANVLTF. CDR3 bases: TGTGCCAGCAGCTTTACGAGGTCTGGGGCCAACGTCCTGACTTTC.

The chain couples TRBV7-8 to TRBJ2-1; possible D gene TRBD2, 5 bases. The CDR3 covers 15 residues. CDR1 and CDR2 (germline): SGHVS, FQNEAQ. Trimming shortened V by 2 bases and J by 2 bases, and 10 bases separated the two germline ends. CDR3 in DNA: TGTGCCAGCAGCTTATCCAGACTACCCTACAATGAGCAGTTCTTC. This gives the protein CASSLSRLPYNEQFF.

The chain joins TRBV28 to TRBJ2-5, with 11 positions matching TRBD2. The CDR3 totals 19 residues. Losses at the gene ends were 2 bases for V and 4 bases for J; bases not matched to a gene: 15. Germline loops: CDR1 MDHEN, CDR2 SYDVKM. Here the CDR3 DNA reads TGTGCCAGCAGTTTAGGAAGATTTTCCGGGACTAGCGGAGGAGAGACCCAGTACTTC. Residues: CASSLGRFSGTSGGETQYF.

This clonotype was seen a handful of times. The chain is built from TRBV29-1 and TRBJ2-4, with D possibly matching TRBD1 (7 bases). The ends were cut back, 6 bases at V and 2 bases at J, with 20 bases in the middle. The CDR3 sequence is 16 residues long. From germline, CDR1 is SQVTM and CDR2 ANQGSEA. The CDR3: CSVSLSGGGTKNIQYF. The CDR3 nucleotides read TGCAGCGTATCGTTATCAGGGGGAGGAACCAAAAACATTCAGTACTTC. The full variable domain, its missing parts supplied by reference TRBV29-1 and TRBJ2-4, is SAVISQKPSRDICQRGTSLTIQCQVDSQVTMMFWYRQQPGQSLTLIATANQGSEATYESGFVIDKFPISRPNLTFSTLTVSNMSPEDSSIYLCSVSLSGGGTKNIQYFGAGTRLSVL.

V is TRBV11-1 and J is TRBJ2-3, with 7 bases matching TRBD1. Germline CDR1 and CDR2: SGHAT and FQDESV (reference sequence). Trimming took 2 bases from V and 2 from J; bases not matched to a gene: 13. The CDR3 consists of 18 residues. CDR3 coding DNA: TGTGCCAGCAGCTTATGGGGACAGCGACGACGGACCACAGATACGCAGTATTTT. Its translation: CASSLWGQRRRTTDTQYF.

The chain links TRBV20-1 to TRBJ1-6, with 7 nucleotides matching TRBD1. CDR1 is DFQATT and CDR2 is SNEGSKA in the germline V gene (reference sequence). With V trimmed by 6 bases and J by 8 bases, 7 bases remained unmatched. This CDR3 spans 13 amino acids. The CDR3 DNA follows: TGCAGTGCCCTGGGACAGAGACATTCACCCCTCCACTTT. This encodes CSALGQRHSPLHF.

This CDR3 reads CASSFEPLTYEQYF. The CDR3 DNA reads as TGTGCCAGCAGTTTTGAACCGCTGACCTACGAGCAGTACTTC. V is TRBV12-3 or TRBV12-4 and J is TRBJ2-7; D is unclear. The CDR3 loop spans 14 amino acids. Deletions cut 3 bases from V and 2 bases from J, with 11 bases between.

The rearrangement uses TRBV9 and TRBJ2-2; D is unresolved. The ends were cut back, 0 bases at V and 5 bases at J, with 5 bases in the middle. The germline gives CDR1 SGDLS, CDR2 YYNGEE. The CDR3 loop spans 13 amino acids. The CDR3 sequence is CASSVVATGELFF. CDR3 sequence (DNA): TGTGCCAGCAGCGTAGTGGCTACCGGGGAGCTGTTTTTT. Complete variable domain (other parts from reference TRBV9 and TRBJ2-2): DSGVTQTPKHLITATGQRVTLRCSPRSGDLSVYWYQQSLDQGLQFLIQYYNGEERAKGNILERFSAQQFPDLHSELNLSSLELGDSALYFCASSVVATGELFFGEGSRLTVL.

J is TRBJ2-7 and V is TRBV20-1; 13 bases map to TRBD2. V dropped 6 bases and J dropped 3; count of bases not matched to a gene: 8. This CDR3 has 15 residues. Germline values: CDR1 DFQATT, CDR2 SNEGSKA (reference sequence). For the CDR3, the DNA is TGCAGTGCCAGACTAGCGGGGGGCCCTATCTACGAGCAGTACTTC. This encodes CSARLAGGPIYEQYF.

The chain joins TRBV20-1 to TRBJ2-5; TRBD2 aligns across 8 bases. TRBJ2-7 matches the DNA end more closely, so the J call is doubtful. Germline V CDR1 and CDR2: DFQATT, SNEGSKA (reference sequence). This CDR3 has 13 residues. Here the CDR3 DNA reads TGCAGTGCAAAGCGGGGGTACTCCTACGAGCAGTACTTC. This gives the protein CSAKRGYSYEQYF.

V gene TRBV7-9 combines with J gene TRBJ2-5; D is unclear. Germline CDR1 SEHNR, CDR2 FQNEAQ (reference sequence). This CDR3 is 17 amino acids long. The V end lost 5 bases, the J end lost 1 base, and 20 bases lay between the germline ends. In DNA, the CDR3 is TGTGCCAGCAGCCCTCCCCTCTCCGTTAGCAGCCAAGAGACCCAGTACTTC. Amino acid sequence: CASSPPLSVSSQETQYF.

This clonotype occurred a few times. The V and J genes are TRBV20-1 and TRBJ2-5, with 7 bases that match TRBD1. The end of the DNA is better explained by TRBJ2-7, so the J call may be wrong. CDR1 is DFQATT and CDR2 is SNEGSKA in the germline V gene (reference sequence). The CDR3 loop spans 15 amino acids. For the CDR3, the DNA is TGCAGTGCTAGAGAAAGGACAGGTCGTAACTACGAGCAGTACTTC. It codes for CSARERTGRNYEQYF.

J is TRBJ2-1 and V is TRBV6-2 or TRBV6-3; 10 positions match TRBD2. The V and J ends lost 2 bases and 8 bases, in that order; junction bases with no gene match: 6. Germline CDR1 is MNHEY and CDR2 is SVGEGT. CDR3 length: 15 amino acids. CDR3: CASSYGSSGGDEQFF. CDR3 in DNA: TGTGCCAGCAGTTACGGCTCTAGCGGGGGCGATGAGCAGTTCTTC.

This clonotype was observed a few times. The chain links TRBV5-6 to TRBJ2-1, with D maybe TRBD1 (5 bases). This CDR3 spans 14 amino acids. Germline V lookup: CDR1 SGHDT, CDR2 YYEEEE. Trimming took off 2 bases at V and 4 bases at J, with 10 bases between the two ends. The CDR3 loop is CASSFGQGYNEQFF. CDR3 DNA: TGTGCCAGCAGCTTCGGTCAGGGTTACAATGAGCAGTTCTTC.

There are a few counts of this clonotype. The J gene is TRBJ2-1, the V gene TRBV3-1; D is uncertain. TRBJ2-7 matches the DNA end more closely, so the J call is doubtful. Germline assignment: CDR1 LGHDT and CDR2 YNNKEL (reference sequence). CDR3 length: 14 amino acids. In nucleotides, the CDR3 is TGTGCCAGCAGCCAAGAGTCAAGGAGTCACGAGCAGTACTTC. This sequence encodes CASSQESRSHEQYF.

The chain links TRBV12-3 or TRBV12-4 to TRBJ1-1; D perhaps matches TRBD1 (6 bases). The CDR3 loop spans 15 amino acids. V dropped 3 bases and J dropped 4 bases, with 15 bases sitting between them. CDR3 in amino acids: CASSFVRGPGTEAFF. CDR3 nucleotides: TGTGCCAGCAGTTTTGTACGGGGGCCCGGCACTGAAGCTTTCTTT.